This TCR beta chain comes out of a study of blood T cell repertoires in COVID-19. Trimming took off 2 bases at V and 5 bases at J, with 16 bases between the two ends. This CDR3 spans 16 amino acids. Looked up from germline, CDR1 is SGHRS and CDR2 is YFSETQ. The protocol was immunoSEQ multiplex PCR, while the TCRdb copy is restricted to in-frame clones and leaves out a portion. The sample contains 200,000 to 300,000 clones, 70% to 90% of which appear only once. The chain joins TRBV5-1 to TRBJ2-2; weak D call: TRBD2 (6 bases). The sequencing sample was made of peripheral blood. The receptor comes from a man aged 18 to 29 with active or convalescent COVID-19. CDR3 DNA sequence: TGCGCCAGCAGCTTCTTACGGGACTTGTCGACCGGGGAGCTGTTTTTT. The encoded protein is CASSFLRDLSTGELFF.